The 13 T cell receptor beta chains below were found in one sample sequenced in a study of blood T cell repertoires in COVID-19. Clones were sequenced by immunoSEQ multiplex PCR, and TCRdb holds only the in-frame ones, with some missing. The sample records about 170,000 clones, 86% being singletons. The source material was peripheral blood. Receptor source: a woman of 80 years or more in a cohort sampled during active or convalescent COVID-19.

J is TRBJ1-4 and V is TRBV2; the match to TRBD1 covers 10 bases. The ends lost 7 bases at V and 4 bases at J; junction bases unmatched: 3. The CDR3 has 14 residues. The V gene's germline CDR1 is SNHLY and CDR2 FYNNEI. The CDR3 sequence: CASTGTGVNEKLFF. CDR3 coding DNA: TGTGCCAGCACCGGGACAGGGGTTAATGAAAAACTGTTTTTT.

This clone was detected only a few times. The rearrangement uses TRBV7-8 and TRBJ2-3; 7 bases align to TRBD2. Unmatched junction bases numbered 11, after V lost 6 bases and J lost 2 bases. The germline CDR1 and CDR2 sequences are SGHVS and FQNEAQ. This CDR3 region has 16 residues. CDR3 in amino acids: CASSQSASGITDTQYF. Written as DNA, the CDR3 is TGTGCCAGCAGTCAGTCGGCTAGCGGAATCACAGATACGCAGTATTTT.

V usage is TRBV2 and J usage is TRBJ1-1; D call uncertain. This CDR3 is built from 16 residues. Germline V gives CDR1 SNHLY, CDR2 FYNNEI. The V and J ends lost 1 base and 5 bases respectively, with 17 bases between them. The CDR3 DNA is TGTGCCAGCAGTGAAGTCCCTCGGGGTATTGGGACTGAAGCTTTCTTT. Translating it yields CASSEVPRGIGTEAFF.

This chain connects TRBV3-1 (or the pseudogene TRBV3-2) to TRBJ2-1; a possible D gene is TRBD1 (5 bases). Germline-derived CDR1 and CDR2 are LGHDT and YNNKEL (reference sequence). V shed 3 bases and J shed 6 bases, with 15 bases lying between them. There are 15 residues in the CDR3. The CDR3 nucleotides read TGTGCCAGCAGCCACGGACCCCAGGGCCGCAATGAGCAGTTCTTC. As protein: CASSHGPQGRNEQFF.

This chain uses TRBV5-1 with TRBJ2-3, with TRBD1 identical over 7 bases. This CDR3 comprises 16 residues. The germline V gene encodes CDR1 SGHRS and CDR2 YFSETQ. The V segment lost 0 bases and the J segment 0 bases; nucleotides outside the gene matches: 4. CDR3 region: CASSLGQGLSTDTQYF. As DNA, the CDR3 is TGCGCCAGCAGCTTGGGACAGGGCCTAAGCACAGATACGCAGTATTTT.

CDR3: CASSPRQNSPLHF. CDR3 coding DNA: TGTGCCAGCTCACCTCGACAGAATTCACCCCTCCACTTT. The J gene is TRBJ1-6, the V gene TRBV18; the D gene is possibly TRBD1 (5 bases). Germline V lookup: CDR1 KGHSH, CDR2 LQKENI. The CDR3 loop spans 13 amino acids. The germline V and J ends were trimmed by 3 bases and 7 bases, with 7 bases remaining between them.

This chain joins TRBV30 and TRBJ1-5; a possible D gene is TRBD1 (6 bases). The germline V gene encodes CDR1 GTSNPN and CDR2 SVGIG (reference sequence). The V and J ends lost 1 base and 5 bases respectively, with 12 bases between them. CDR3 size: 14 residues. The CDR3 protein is CAWSEGDTHQPQHF. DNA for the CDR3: TGTGCCTGGAGTGAAGGGGACACACATCAGCCCCAGCATTTT.

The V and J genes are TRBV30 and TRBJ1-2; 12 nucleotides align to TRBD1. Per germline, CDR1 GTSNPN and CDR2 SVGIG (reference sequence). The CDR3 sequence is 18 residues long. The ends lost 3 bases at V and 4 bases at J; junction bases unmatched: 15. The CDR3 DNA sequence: TGTGCCTGGAGAAGGGTGGGACAGGGGGCCCCAGGGTTCTATGGCTACACCTTC. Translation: CAWRRVGQGAPGFYGYTF. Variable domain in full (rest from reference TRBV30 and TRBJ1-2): SQTIHQWPATLVQPVGSPLSLECTVEGTSNPNLYWYRQAAGRGLQLLFYSVGIGQISSEVPQNLSASRPQDRQFILSSKKLLLSDSGFYLCAWRRVGQGAPGFYGYTFGSGTRLTVV.

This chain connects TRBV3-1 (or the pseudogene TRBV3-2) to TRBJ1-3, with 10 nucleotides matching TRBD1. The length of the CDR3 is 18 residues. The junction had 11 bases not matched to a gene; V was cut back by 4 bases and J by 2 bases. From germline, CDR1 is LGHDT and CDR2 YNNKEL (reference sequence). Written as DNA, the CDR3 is TGTGCCAGCAGCCCGGACAGGGGGATACCTCTGACTGGAAACACCATATATTTT. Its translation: CASSPDRGIPLTGNTIYF.

The CDR3 DNA follows: TGTGCCAGCTCGGGCGCAGGGTCGTCGGAAGCTTTCTTT. Translated: CASSGAGSSEAFF. The chain recombines TRBV18 with TRBJ1-1, with D maybe TRBD1 (5 bases). CDR3 length: 13 residues. Trimming cost V 6 bases and J 8 bases, with 16 bases left between them. Germline V CDR1 and CDR2: KGHSH, LQKENI.

This CDR3 is CASRLTGSQNYGYTF. The DNA for the CDR3 is TGCGCCAGCAGGCTTACAGGGTCCCAGAACTATGGCTACACCTTC. The rearrangement joins TRBV4-1 to TRBJ1-2; perhaps TRBD1 as D (6 bases). The germline V and J ends were trimmed by 6 bases and 2 bases, with 16 bases remaining between them. Germline loops: CDR1 MGHRA, CDR2 YSYEKL. This CDR3 region has 15 residues.

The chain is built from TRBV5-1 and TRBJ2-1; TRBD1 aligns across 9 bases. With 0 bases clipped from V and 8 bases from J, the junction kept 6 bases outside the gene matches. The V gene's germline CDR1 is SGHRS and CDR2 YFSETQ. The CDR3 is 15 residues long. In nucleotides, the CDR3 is TGCGCCAGCAGCTTGGCCGGGACAGGGAACGATGAGCAGTTCTTC. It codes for CASSLAGTGNDEQFF.

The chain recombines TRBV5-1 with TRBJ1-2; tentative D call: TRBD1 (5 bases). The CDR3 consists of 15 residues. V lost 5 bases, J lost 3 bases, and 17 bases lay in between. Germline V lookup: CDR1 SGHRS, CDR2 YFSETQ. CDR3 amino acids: CASRQAGFFDYGYTF. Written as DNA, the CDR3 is TGCGCCAGCAGACAGGCAGGGTTTTTCGACTATGGCTACACCTTC.